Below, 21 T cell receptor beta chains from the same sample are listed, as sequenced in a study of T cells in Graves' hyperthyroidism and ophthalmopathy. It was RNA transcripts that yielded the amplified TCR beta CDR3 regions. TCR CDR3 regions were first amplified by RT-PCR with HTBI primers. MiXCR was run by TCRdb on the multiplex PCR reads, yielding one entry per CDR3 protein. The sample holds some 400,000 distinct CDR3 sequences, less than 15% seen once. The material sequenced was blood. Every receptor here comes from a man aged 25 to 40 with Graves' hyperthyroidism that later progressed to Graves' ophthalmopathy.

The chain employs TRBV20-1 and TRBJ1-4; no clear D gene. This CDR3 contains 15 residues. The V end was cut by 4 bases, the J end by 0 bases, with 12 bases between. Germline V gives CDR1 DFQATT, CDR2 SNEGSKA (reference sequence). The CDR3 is CSATNLHATNEKLFF. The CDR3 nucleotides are TGCAGTGCTACCAATTTACATGCAACTAATGAAAAACTGTTTTTT.

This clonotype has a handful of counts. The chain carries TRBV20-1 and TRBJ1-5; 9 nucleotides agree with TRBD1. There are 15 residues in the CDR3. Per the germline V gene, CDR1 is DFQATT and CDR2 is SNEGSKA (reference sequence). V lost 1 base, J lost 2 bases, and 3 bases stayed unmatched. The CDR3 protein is CSARVRTGGNQPQHF. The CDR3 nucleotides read TGCAGTGCTAGAGTTCGGACAGGGGGCAATCAGCCCCAGCATTTT.

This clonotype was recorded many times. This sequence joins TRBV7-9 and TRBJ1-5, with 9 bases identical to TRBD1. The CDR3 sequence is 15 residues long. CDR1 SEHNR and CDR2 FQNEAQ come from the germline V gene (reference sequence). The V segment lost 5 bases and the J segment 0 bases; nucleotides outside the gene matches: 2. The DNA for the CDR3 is TGTGCCAGCAGCCCGGGACAGGGTAGCAATCAGCCCCAGCATTTT. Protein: CASSPGQGSNQPQHF.

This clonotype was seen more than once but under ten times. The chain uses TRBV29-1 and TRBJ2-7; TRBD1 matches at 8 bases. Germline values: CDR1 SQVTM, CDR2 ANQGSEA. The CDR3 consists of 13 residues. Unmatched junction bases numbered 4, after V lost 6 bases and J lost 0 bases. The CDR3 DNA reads TGCAGCGTGCGGGACAGGTCCTCCTACGAGCAGTACTTC. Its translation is CSVRDRSSYEQYF.

The DNA for the CDR3 is TGCGCCAGCAGCCAACTGGGACAGGCCCGGCAGCCCCAGCATTTT. Translating gives CASSQLGQARQPQHF. The rearrangement joins TRBV4-1 to TRBJ1-5; 8 nucleotides match TRBD1. The length of the CDR3 is 15 residues. In germline, CDR1 is MGHRA, CDR2 YSYEKL. Trimming took 2 bases from V and 7 from J; bases not matched to a gene: 7.

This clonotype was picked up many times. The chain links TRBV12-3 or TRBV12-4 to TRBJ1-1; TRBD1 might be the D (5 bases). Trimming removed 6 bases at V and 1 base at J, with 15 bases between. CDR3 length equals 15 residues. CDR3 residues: CASSPQGGRNTEAFF. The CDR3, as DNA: TGTGCCAGCAGCCCCCAGGGAGGGAGGAACACTGAAGCTTTCTTT.

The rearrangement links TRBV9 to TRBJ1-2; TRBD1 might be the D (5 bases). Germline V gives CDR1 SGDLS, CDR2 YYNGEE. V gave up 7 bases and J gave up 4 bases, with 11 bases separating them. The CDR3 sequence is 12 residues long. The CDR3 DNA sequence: TGTGCCAGCGGGGGGGTGGCCTATGGCTACACCTTC. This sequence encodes CASGGVAYGYTF.

The CDR3 sequence: CASSEGALYNEQFF. DNA of the CDR3: TGCGCCAGCAGCGAGGGGGCATTATACAATGAGCAGTTCTTC. V gene TRBV5-1 combines with J gene TRBJ2-1; 7 nucleotides align to TRBD1. The V segment lost 4 bases and the J segment 4 bases; nucleotides outside the gene matches: 5. The CDR3 has 14 residues. Germline-derived CDR1 and CDR2 are SGHRS and YFSETQ.

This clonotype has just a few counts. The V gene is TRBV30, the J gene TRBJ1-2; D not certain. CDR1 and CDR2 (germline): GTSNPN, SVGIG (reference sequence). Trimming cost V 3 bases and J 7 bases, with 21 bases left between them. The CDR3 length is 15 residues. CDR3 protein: CAWSLIPGRGLGYTF. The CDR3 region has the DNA TGTGCCTGGAGCCTGATTCCGGGGAGAGGCCTTGGCTACACCTTC.

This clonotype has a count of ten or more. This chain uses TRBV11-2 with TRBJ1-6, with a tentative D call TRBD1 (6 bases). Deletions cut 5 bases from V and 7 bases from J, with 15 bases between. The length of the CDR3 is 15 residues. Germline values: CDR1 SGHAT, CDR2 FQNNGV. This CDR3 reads CASSGHRVENSPLHF. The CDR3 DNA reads TGTGCCAGCAGCGGACACAGGGTCGAGAATTCACCCCTCCACTTT.

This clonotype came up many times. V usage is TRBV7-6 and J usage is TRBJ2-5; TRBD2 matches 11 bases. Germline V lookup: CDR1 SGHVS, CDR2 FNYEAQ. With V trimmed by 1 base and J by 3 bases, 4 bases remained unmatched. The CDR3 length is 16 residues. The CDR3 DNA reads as TGTGCCAGCAGCTTAGGTAGCGGGGGGGCCGAAGAGACCCAGTACTTC. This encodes CASSLGSGGAEETQYF.

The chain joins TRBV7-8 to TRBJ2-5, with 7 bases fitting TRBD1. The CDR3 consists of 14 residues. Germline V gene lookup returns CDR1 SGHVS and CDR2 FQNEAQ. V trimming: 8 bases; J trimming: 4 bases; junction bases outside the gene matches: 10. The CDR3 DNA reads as TGTGCCAGCGGGGAATACAGGGGCCGAGAGACCCAGTACTTC. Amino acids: CASGEYRGRETQYF. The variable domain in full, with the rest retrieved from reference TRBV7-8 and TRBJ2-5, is GAGVSQSPRYKVAKRGQDVALRCDPISGHVSLFWYQQALGQGPEFLTYFQNEAQLDKSGLPSDRFFAERPEGSVSTLKIQRTQQEDSAVYLCASGEYRGRETQYFGPGTRLLVL.

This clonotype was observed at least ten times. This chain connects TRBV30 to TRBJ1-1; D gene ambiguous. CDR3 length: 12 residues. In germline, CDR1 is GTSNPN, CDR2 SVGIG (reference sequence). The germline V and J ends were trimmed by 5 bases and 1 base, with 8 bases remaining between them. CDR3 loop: CAWHRQNTEAFF. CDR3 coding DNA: TGTGCCTGGCACCGGCAGAACACTGAAGCTTTCTTT.

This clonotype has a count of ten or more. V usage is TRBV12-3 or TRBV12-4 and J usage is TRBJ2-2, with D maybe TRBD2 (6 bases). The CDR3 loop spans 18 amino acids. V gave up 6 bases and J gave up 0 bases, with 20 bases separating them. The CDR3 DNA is TGTGCCAGCAGCCCACCGGGTTGGCGCGGGGCGAACACCGGGGAGCTGTTTTTT. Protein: CASSPPGWRGANTGELFF.

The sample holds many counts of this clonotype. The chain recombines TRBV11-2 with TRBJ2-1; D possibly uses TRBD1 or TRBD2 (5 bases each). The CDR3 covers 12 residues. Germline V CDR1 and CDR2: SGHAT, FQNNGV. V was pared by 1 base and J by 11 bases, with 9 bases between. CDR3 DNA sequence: TGTGCCAGCAGCTTAGTCCCGGGGCAGCAGTTCTTC. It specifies CASSLVPGQQFF.

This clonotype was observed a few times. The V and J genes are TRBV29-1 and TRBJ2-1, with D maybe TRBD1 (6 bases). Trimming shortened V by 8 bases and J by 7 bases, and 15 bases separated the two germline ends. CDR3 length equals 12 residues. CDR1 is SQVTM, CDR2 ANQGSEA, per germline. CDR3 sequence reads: CSQVTGHNEQFF. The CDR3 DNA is TGCAGCCAAGTAACAGGGCATAATGAGCAGTTCTTC.

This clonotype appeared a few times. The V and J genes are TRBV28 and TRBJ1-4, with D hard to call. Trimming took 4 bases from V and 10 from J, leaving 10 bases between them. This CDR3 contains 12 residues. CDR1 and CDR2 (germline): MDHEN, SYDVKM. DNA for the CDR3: TGTGCCAGCAGTTCCTCGGTAGGAAAACTGTTTTTT. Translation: CASSSSVGKLFF.

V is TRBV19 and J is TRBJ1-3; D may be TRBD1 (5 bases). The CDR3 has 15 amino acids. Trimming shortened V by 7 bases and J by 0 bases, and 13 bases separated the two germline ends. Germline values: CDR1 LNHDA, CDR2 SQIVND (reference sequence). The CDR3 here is CASISGPRSGNTIYF. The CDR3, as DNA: TGTGCCAGTATTTCGGGACCGCGCTCTGGAAACACCATATATTTT.

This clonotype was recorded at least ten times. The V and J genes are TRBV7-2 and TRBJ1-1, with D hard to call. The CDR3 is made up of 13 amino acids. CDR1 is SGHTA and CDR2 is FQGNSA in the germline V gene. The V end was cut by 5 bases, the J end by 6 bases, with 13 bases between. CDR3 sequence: CASSRNVGPEAFF. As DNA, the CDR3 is TGTGCCAGCAGCCGAAATGTTGGGCCTGAAGCTTTCTTT.

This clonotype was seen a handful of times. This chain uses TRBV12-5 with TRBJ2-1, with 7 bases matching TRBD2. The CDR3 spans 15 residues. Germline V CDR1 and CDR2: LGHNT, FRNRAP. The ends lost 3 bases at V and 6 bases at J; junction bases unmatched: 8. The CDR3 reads CASGFGGWEGNEQFF. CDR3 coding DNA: TGTGCTAGTGGTTTCGGGGGATGGGAGGGCAATGAGCAGTTCTTC.

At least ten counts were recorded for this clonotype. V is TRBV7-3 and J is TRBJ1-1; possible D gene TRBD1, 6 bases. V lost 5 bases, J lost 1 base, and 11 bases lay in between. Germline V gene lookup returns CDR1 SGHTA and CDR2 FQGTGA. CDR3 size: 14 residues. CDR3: CASSPNRENTEAFF. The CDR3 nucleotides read TGTGCCAGCAGCCCCAACAGGGAGAACACTGAAGCTTTCTTT.